This entry lists 22 T cell receptor beta chains sequenced from one sample in a study of Ad26.COV2.S vaccination and SARS-CoV-2 variants. Treatment defined: 15 to 20 received Ad26.COV2.S at low or high dose, single or two shots; five or six received placebo; per-sample allocation not given. Sampling was done on day 63 after the first vaccine or placebo injection. Sequencing used immunoSEQ multiplex PCR; TCRdb keeps in-frame clones, though not all of them. This table holds a few hundred thousand clones, roughly 88% found once. The specimen was peripheral blood, collected in a trial of Ad26.COV2.S vaccine versus placebo. The origin of the receptors is a person between 18 and 59 years old who received the Ad26.COV2.S COVID-19 vaccine or a placebo.

There are a few counts of this clone. The V gene is TRBV7-3, the J gene TRBJ2-3, with 7 bases aligning to TRBD2. CDR3 length: 14 residues. Trimming took 5 bases from V and 5 from J; bases not matched to a gene: 7. Germline V gene data show CDR1 as SGHTA and CDR2 as FQGTGA. This CDR3 is CASSPSSGGDTQYF. The CDR3 bases are TGTGCCAGCAGCCCATCTAGCGGAGGAGATACGCAGTATTTT.

The chain links TRBV28 to TRBJ2-7; no clear D. The CDR3 consists of 11 residues. Germline lookup yields CDR1 MDHEN and CDR2 SYDVKM. Deletions cut 7 bases from V and 3 bases from J, with 7 bases between. The CDR3 loop is CASTGDYEQYF. The DNA for the CDR3 is TGTGCCAGCACTGGCGACTACGAGCAGTACTTC.

This clone was observed once. The DNA of the CDR3 is TGTGCCATCAGCCCCAGCGGTTTCGATGGCTACACCTTC. This encodes CAISPSGFDGYTF. The chain carries TRBV10-3 and TRBJ1-2; no clear D. Germline values: CDR1 ENHRY, CDR2 SYGVKD. The CDR3 contains 13 residues. Trimming cost V 6 bases and J 6 bases, with 14 bases left between them.

This rearrangement joins TRBV24-1 to TRBJ2-3; D may be TRBD2 (5 bases). V was pared by 4 bases and J by 0 bases, with 10 bases between. The CDR3 is 15 amino acids. The germline gives CDR1 KGHDR, CDR2 SFDVKD. The CDR3 sequence: CATSDRTGSTDTQYF. The CDR3, as DNA: TGTGCCACCAGTGACCGGACTGGAAGCACAGATACGCAGTATTTT.

The rearrangement uses TRBV6-5 and TRBJ2-7, with 8 bases matching TRBD2. Germline CDR1 MNHEY, CDR2 SVGAGI. The V and J ends lost 6 bases and 2 bases, in that order; junction bases with no gene match: 9. This CDR3 is 15 amino acids long. CDR3 loop: CASSPPGTSTYEQYF. CDR3 nucleotides: TGTGCCAGCAGCCCCCCCGGGACTAGTACCTACGAGCAGTACTTC.

The chain couples TRBV5-6 to TRBJ1-5, with D maybe TRBD1 (5 bases). The CDR3 is 16 amino acids. Between the trimmed V and J ends, which lost 3 bases and 4 bases, there was a span of 17 bases. The germline gives CDR1 SGHDT, CDR2 YYEEEE. CDR3 nucleotides: TGTGCCAGCAGCTCTCTTGTCCGGGGGTTAAATCAGCCCCAGCATTTT. Translation gives CASSSLVRGLNQPQHF.

The CDR3 nucleotides read TGTGCCAGCGAGTGGACAGCTAACAATGAGCAGTTCTTC. Residues: CASEWTANNEQFF. This sequence joins TRBV2 and TRBJ2-1; possibly TRBD1 for D (6 bases). Germline V gene data show CDR1 as SNHLY and CDR2 as FYNNEI. The CDR3 is 13 amino acids. Trimming removed 8 bases at V and 5 bases at J, with 13 bases between.

The CDR3 nucleotides are TGTGCCAGCAGTTTACCAATAGCGGGAGGACAAGTAGATACGCAGTATTTT. This sequence encodes CASSLPIAGGQVDTQYF. This sequence joins TRBV27 and TRBJ2-3; 10 bases fit TRBD2. The CDR3 extends over 17 amino acids. Germline loops: CDR1 MNHEY, CDR2 SMNVEV (reference sequence). V was pared by 2 bases and J by 5 bases, with 10 bases of the junction left unmatched.

The rearrangement links TRBV7-2 to TRBJ2-2, with 8 nucleotides matching TRBD1. The CDR3 loop spans 16 amino acids. Trimming removed 5 bases from V and 3 bases from J; junction bases left unmatched: 8. Looked up from germline, CDR1 is SGHTA and CDR2 is FQGNSA. The CDR3 spells CASSMGQARYTGELFF. For the CDR3, the DNA is TGTGCCAGCAGCATGGGACAGGCCAGATACACCGGGGAGCTGTTTTTT.

This clone has just one count. The rearrangement uses TRBV24-1 and TRBJ1-5; D possibly corresponds to TRBD1 (5 bases). CDR3 length: 17 residues. Germline CDR1 and CDR2: KGHDR and SFDVKD. The ends were cut back, 8 bases at V and 0 bases at J, with 19 bases in the middle. Here the CDR3 DNA reads TGTGCCACCACCCTCCTTGGGACCGAGAGTAGCAATCAGCCCCAGCATTTT. Translation: CATTLLGTESSNQPQHF.

The J gene is TRBJ1-2, the V gene TRBV3-1 (or the pseudogene TRBV3-2), with TRBD1 as a possible D gene (5 bases). V was shortened by 4 bases and J by 2 bases, with 11 bases between the two germline ends. The CDR3 consists of 14 residues. Germline loops: CDR1 LGHDT, CDR2 YNNKEL (reference sequence). The CDR3 here is CASSLSDINYGYTF. In DNA form, the CDR3 reads TGTGCCAGCAGCCTTTCGGACATCAACTATGGCTACACCTTC.

The chain employs TRBV6-5 and TRBJ2-3; 8 bases align to TRBD1. Trimming cost V 0 bases and J 4 bases; bases outside gene matches: 6. The CDR3 has 16 residues. Germline CDR1 MNHEY, CDR2 SVGAGI. Written as DNA, the CDR3 is TGTGCCAGCAGTTACTCAGCGGACAGGGAGGCAGATACGCAGTATTTT. The encoded protein is CASSYSADREADTQYF.

In nucleotides, the CDR3 is TGCGCCAGCAGCTTACTAACAGGACTAACTAATGAAAAACTGTTTTTT. Its translation is CASSLLTGLTNEKLFF. The chain joins TRBV5-1 to TRBJ1-4; D is perhaps TRBD1 (5 bases). Trimming took 2 bases from V and 1 from J, leaving 12 bases between them. CDR1 and CDR2 from the germline V gene are SGHRS and YFSETQ. This CDR3 has 16 amino acids.

Turning to this clone: The junction does not match germline at one end; this may be a read error. The chain is built from TRBV19 and TRBJ2-1; D tentatively fits TRBD1 or TRBD2 (6 bases each). CDR1 and CDR2 from the germline V gene are LNHDA and SQIVND (reference sequence). This CDR3 is 18 amino acids long. As DNA, the CDR3 is TGTGCCAGCAGTAAGGGGACCCGTCCGGGGGCCCATCTGGATGAGCAGTTCTTC. This sequence encodes CASSKGTRPGAHLDEQFF.

The chain is built from TRBV28 and TRBJ2-7, with D possibly being TRBD1 or TRBD2 (5 bases each). Germline-derived CDR1 and CDR2 are MDHEN and SYDVKM. The CDR3 has 11 residues. Trimming took off 10 bases at V and 2 bases at J, with 9 bases between the two ends. The CDR3, as DNA: TGTGCCACCACGGGACCCTACGAGCAGTACTTC. Its translation is CATTGPYEQYF.

The chain combines TRBV5-1 with TRBJ2-7, with TRBD1 matching 9 bases. This CDR3 has 13 residues. The ends lost 3 bases at V and 3 bases at J; junction bases unmatched: 1. Germline CDR1 SGHRS, CDR2 YFSETQ. The CDR3 coding sequence is TGCGCCAGCAGCTCGGGACAGGGCTACGAGCAGTACTTC. Its protein is CASSSGQGYEQYF.

This chain joins TRBV20-1 and TRBJ2-7; 7 bases fit TRBD2. Germline CDR1 and CDR2: DFQATT and SNEGSKA (reference sequence). The CDR3 sequence is 11 residues long. Germline trimming cut 6 bases from V and 1 base from J; bases unmatched to any gene: 0. In DNA form, the CDR3 reads TGCAGTGCGCGGGGGTCCTACGAGCAGTACTTC. It translates to CSARGSYEQYF.

V gene TRBV20-1 combines with J gene TRBJ2-5; possibly TRBD2 for D (6 bases). Trimming took 3 bases from V and 2 from J, leaving 13 bases between them. This CDR3 is 14 amino acids long. The germline V gene has CDR1 DFQATT and CDR2 SNEGSKA (reference sequence). In DNA form, the CDR3 reads TGCAGTGCTAGTTGGGGGGAGTTACAAGAGACCCAGTACTTC. Translation: CSASWGELQETQYF.

This chain uses TRBV7-8 with TRBJ2-3; TRBD1 matches 7 bases. Trimming took 0 bases from V and 1 from J; bases not matched to a gene: 7. Per germline, CDR1 SGHVS and CDR2 FQNEAQ. The CDR3 sequence is 17 residues long. CDR3 sequence (DNA): TGTGCCAGCAGCTTAGCGGCGACAGGGACCGGCACAGATACGCAGTATTTT. It codes for CASSLAATGTGTDTQYF. Supplemented by reference TRBV7-8 and TRBJ2-3, the full variable domain reads GAGVSQSPRYKVAKRGQDVALRCDPISGHVSLFWYQQALGQGPEFLTYFQNEAQLDKSGLPSDRFFAERPEGSVSTLKIQRTQQEDSAVYLCASSLAATGTGTDTQYFGPGTRLTVL.

J is TRBJ2-7 and V is TRBV7-2, with a tentative D call TRBD2 (6 bases). This CDR3 region has 14 residues. Looked up from germline, CDR1 is SGHTA and CDR2 is FQGNSA. V lost 5 bases and J lost 3, with 14 bases in between. For the CDR3, the DNA is TGTGCCAGCAGCCTTGCGGGACCCTACTACGAGCAGTACTTC. It yields the protein CASSLAGPYYEQYF.

The chain has TRBV27 and TRBJ2-1; 7 bases match TRBD2. This CDR3 region has 13 residues. Germline trimming cut 7 bases from V and 7 bases from J; bases unmatched to any gene: 7. Germline CDR1 is MNHEY and CDR2 is SMNVEV (reference sequence). CDR3 protein: CASTQRGSNEQFF. The CDR3 DNA sequence: TGTGCCAGCACTCAGCGGGGCAGTAATGAGCAGTTCTTC.

This clone was counted between two and nine times. Sequence at one end of the junction differs from germline and may be a read error. The chain is built from TRBV19 and TRBJ2-7; tentative D call: TRBD1 (6 bases). The CDR3 length is 13 residues. The germline gives CDR1 LNHDA, CDR2 SQIVND (reference sequence). CDR3 coding DNA: TGTGCCAGTAGCCCACAGGGCTCCGACGAGCAGTACTTC. Protein: CASSPQGSDEQYF.